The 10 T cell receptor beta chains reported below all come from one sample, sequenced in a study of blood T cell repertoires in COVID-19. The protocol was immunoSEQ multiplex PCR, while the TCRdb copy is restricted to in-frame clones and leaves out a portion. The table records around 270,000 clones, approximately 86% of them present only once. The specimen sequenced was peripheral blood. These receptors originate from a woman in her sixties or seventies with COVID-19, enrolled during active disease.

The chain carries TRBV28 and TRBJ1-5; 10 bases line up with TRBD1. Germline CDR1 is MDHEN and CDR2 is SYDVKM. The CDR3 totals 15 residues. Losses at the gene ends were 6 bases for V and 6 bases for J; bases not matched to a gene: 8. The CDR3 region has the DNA TGTGCCAGCAGAAATGGACAGGGGGAAAGTCAGCCCCAGCATTTT. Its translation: CASRNGQGESQPQHF.

The CDR3 coding sequence is TGTGCCAGCAGCCAAGCCTGGACTAGCGACGCCTACGAGCAGTACTTC. It specifies CASSQAWTSDAYEQYF. The rearrangement uses TRBV4-2 and TRBJ2-7; TRBD2 matches at 9 bases. With 1 base clipped from V and 2 bases from J, the junction kept 6 bases outside the gene matches. Germline loops: CDR1 LGHNA, CDR2 YNFKEQ. The CDR3 extends over 16 amino acids.

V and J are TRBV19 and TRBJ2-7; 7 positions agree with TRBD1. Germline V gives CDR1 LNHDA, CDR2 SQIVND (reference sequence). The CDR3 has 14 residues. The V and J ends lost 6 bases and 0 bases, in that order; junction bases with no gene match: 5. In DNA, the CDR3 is TGTGCCAGTAGAACGACAGGGAGCTCCTACGAGCAGTACTTC. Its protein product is CASRTTGSSYEQYF.

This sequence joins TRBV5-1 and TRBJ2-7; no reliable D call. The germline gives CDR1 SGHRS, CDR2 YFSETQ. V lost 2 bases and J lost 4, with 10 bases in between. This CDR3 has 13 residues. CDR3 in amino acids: CASSFGLTYEQYF. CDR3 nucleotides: TGCGCCAGCAGCTTTGGTCTAACTTACGAGCAGTACTTC.

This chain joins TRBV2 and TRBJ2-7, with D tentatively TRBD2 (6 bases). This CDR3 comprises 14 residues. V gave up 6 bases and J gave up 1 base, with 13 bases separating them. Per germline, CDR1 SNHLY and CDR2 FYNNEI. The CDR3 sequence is CASRGGELSYEQYF. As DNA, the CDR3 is TGTGCCAGCAGAGGAGGGGAGTTGTCCTACGAGCAGTACTTC.

CDR3 in amino acids: CASTFLGGNEQFF. The CDR3 region has the DNA TGTGCCAGCACCTTCCTAGGGGGCAATGAGCAGTTCTTC. The V gene is TRBV6-5, the J gene TRBJ2-1, with a tentative D call TRBD1 (6 bases). Per the germline V gene, CDR1 is MNHEY and CDR2 is SVGAGI. The CDR3 spans 13 residues. V lost 7 bases to trimming and J lost 6 bases, with 13 bases between them.

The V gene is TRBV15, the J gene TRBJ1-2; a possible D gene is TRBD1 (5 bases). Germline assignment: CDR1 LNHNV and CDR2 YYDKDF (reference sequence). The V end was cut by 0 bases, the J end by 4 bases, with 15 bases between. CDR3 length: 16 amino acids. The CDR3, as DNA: TGTGCCACCAGCAGAGAGGGAGGGGCTGGGAGCTATGGCTACACCTTC. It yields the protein CATSREGGAGSYGYTF.

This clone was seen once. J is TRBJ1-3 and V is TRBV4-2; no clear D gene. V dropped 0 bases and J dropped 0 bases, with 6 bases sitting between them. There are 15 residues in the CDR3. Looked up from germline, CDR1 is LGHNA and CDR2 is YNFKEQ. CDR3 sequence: CASSQDRSSGNTIYF. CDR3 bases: TGTGCCAGCAGCCAAGATCGGAGCTCTGGAAACACCATATATTTT.

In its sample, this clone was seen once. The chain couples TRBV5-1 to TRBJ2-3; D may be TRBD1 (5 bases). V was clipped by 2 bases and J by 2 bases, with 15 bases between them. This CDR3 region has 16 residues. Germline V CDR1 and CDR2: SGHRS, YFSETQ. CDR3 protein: CASSFGAGGPTDTQYF. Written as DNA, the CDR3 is TGCGCCAGCAGCTTTGGGGCCGGTGGGCCCACAGATACGCAGTATTTT. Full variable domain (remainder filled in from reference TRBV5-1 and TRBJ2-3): KAGVTQTPRYLIKTRGQQVTLSCSPISGHRSVSWYQQTPGQGLQFLFEYFSETQRNKGNFPGRFSGRQFSNSRSEMNVSTLELGDSALYLCASSFGAGGPTDTQYFGPGTRLTVL.

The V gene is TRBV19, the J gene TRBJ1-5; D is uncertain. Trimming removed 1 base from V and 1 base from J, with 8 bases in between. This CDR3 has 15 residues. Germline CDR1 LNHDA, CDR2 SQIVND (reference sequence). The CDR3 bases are TGTGCCAGTAGTATAGTGGGCATGAGCAATCAGCCCCAGCATTTT. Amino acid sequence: CASSIVGMSNQPQHF. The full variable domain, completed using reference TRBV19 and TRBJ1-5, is DGGITQSPKYLFRKEGQNVTLSCEQNLNHDAMYWYRQDPGQGLRLIYYSQIVNDFQKGDIAEGYSVSREKKESFPLTVTSAQKNPTAFYLCASSIVGMSNQPQHFGDGTRLSIL.